The present T cell receptor (beta chain) was sequenced within a study of identical twins. The ends lost 1 base at V and 6 bases at J; junction bases unmatched: 10. The CDR3 sequence is 17 residues long. Looked up from germline, CDR1 is SGHVS and CDR2 is FQNEAQ. Each cDNA held unique molecular identifiers, and template switching gave it a universal primer site. TCRdb re-analysed the 5' RACE reads in MiXCR, keeping a single row per CDR3 protein. Of more than 400,000 distinct CDR3 sequences in the sample, 15% were seen once. Details on this clonotype: The target antigen is unknown.

Overall study results and limits: Invariant MAIT and iNKT cells may have partly biased zero-insertion analyses. Low generation-probability sequences were in excess among twin-shared out-of-frame alpha sequences. Insertions ran lower in abundant cord blood beta clonotypes, though not in memory repertoires.

The data also belong to a second study, concerning yellow fever vaccine responses in identical twins.

This chain joins TRBV7-8 and TRBJ2-1; 9 nucleotides match TRBD2. This receptor was identified in a woman between 18 and 30 years old in good health. Input material: CD4+ T cells sorted from blood. In DNA form, the CDR3 reads TGTGCCAGCAGCTTAGACTTACCGGGACTAGCTGGCAATGAGCAGTTCTTC. Amino acids: CASSLDLPGLAGNEQFF.